This T cell receptor (beta chain) was identified in a study of T-cell memory formation after mild COVID-19. Study details: The two donors had largely donor-specific TCR clusters.

The table lists this clonotype with a few counts. Antigen: not known. TCRdb called the 5' RACE reads again in MiXCR, with one record for every CDR3 protein. Altogether tens of thousands of distinct CDR3 sequences are present, about a sixth being singletons, with the ten largest covering 31%. Study-wide results and limits: Contracting clones from day 15 to 85 showed balanced CD4/CD8; later expanders favored CD4+.

Trimming cost V 6 bases and J 6 bases, with 10 bases left between them. The germline gives CDR1 SEHNR, CDR2 FQNEAQ (reference sequence). The CDR3 has 12 amino acids. The chain joins TRBV7-9 to TRBJ2-3; the D gene is possibly TRBD2 (5 bases). The sequencing input was PBMCs or a T cell subset sorted from them (not recorded which). This TCR came from an adult woman who had mild COVID-19 (a few samples of this study predate the infection). Cell type and time point are not known. CDR3 residues: CASSFPGDTQYF. The CDR3 coding sequence is TGTGCCAGCAGTTTCCCGGGGGATACGCAGTATTTT.